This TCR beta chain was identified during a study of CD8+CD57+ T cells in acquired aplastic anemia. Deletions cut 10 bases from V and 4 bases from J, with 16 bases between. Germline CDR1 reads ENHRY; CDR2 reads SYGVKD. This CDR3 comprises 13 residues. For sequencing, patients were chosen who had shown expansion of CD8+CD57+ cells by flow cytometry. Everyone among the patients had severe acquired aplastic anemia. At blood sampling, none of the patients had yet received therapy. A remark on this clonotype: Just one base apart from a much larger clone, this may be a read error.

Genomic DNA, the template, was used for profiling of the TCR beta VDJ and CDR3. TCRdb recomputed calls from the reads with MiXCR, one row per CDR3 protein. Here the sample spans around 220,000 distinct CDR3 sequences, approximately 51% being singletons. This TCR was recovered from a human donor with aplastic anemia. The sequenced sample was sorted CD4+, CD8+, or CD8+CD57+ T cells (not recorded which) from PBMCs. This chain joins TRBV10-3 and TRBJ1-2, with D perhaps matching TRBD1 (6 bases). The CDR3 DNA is TGTGCCACACAGGGACAACCTAGCTATGGCTACACCTTC. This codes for CATQGQPSYGYTF.